Presented here are 5 T cell receptor beta chains from one specimen sequenced in a study of human T cells and chemical hapten exposure. Time point here: patch test 3, about 24 weeks after DPC sensitization. Specified treatment: therapeutic diphenylcyclopropenone sensitization with weekly scalp DPC. TCRdb re-derived calls from the RACE reads in MiXCR, one entry per CDR3 protein. The profile shows under 55,000 distinct CDR3 sequences, 9.9% of them singletons. The starting material was whole blood, obtained in connection with sensitization to the hapten diphenylcyclopropenone (DPC). The receptors were sampled from a woman aged 40 to 50 with alopecia areata. Some clones in this sample may be carry-over from other donors' samples.

The V gene is TRBV4-1, the J gene TRBJ1-5; D may be TRBD1 (6 bases). This CDR3 comprises 14 residues. The V gene's germline CDR1 is MGHRA and CDR2 YSYEKL. V was pared by 0 bases and J by 6 bases, with 9 bases between. CDR3 loop: CASSQDRGAQPQHF. The CDR3 DNA reads TGCGCCAGCAGCCAAGACAGGGGAGCTCAGCCCCAGCATTTT.

This clonotype has only a few counts. The V gene is TRBV3-1, the J gene TRBJ1-1, with a possible D match to TRBD1 (6 bases). This CDR3 has 14 amino acids. Germline V lookup: CDR1 LGHDT, CDR2 YNNKEL (reference sequence). The V end was cut by 1 base, the J end by 3 bases, with 9 bases between. DNA for the CDR3: TGTGCCAGCAGCCAAGTTTACAGGGACACTGAAGCTTTCTTT. It encodes CASSQVYRDTEAFF.

This chain links TRBV12-3 or TRBV12-4 with TRBJ2-2; D not certain. Deletions cut 5 bases from V and 0 bases from J, with 10 bases between. The CDR3 is 15 residues long. CDR3 region: CASSHRAANTGELFF. For the CDR3, the DNA is TGTGCCAGCAGTCACCGGGCCGCGAACACCGGGGAGCTGTTTTTT.

CDR3 region: CSVEYKYNEQFF. In nucleotides, the CDR3 is TGCAGCGTTGAGTACAAATACAATGAGCAGTTCTTC. The chain couples TRBV29-1 to TRBJ2-1; no clear D. The CDR3 loop spans 12 amino acids. Trimming removed 3 bases at V and 4 bases at J, with 7 bases between. Germline lookup yields CDR1 SQVTM and CDR2 ANQGSEA.

This clonotype was detected many times. The genes are TRBV5-1 and TRBJ1-2, with no clear D. This CDR3 has 14 residues. The V end lost 4 bases, the J end lost 2 bases, and 12 bases lay between the germline ends. Germline values: CDR1 SGHRS, CDR2 YFSETQ. Here the CDR3 reads CASSAPHENYGYTF. The CDR3 nucleotides read TGCGCCAGCAGCGCCCCCCACGAGAACTATGGCTACACCTTC.